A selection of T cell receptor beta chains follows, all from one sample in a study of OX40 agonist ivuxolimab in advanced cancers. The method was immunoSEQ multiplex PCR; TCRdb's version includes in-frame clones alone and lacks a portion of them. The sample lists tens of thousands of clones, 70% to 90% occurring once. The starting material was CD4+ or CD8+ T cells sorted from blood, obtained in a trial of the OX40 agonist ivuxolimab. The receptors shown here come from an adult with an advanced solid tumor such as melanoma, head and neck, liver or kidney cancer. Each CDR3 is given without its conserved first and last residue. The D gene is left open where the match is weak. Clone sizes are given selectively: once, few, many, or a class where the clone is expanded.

ASRTVSGYNYGYT,TRBJ1-2,once,TRBV28,NA
ASSQHVERTY,TRBJ2-7,NA,TRBV25-1,NA
ASRILGGEETQY,TRBJ2-5,once,TRBV2,NA
ASTLGTDSLPSY,TRBJ2-5,NA,TRBV6-6,NA
ASRTATGLEAF,TRBJ1-1,NA,TRBV2,NA
ASSPGLAGGQETQY,TRBJ2-5,NA,TRBV7-2,TRBD2
ASTQGSTNYEQY,TRBJ2-7,NA,TRBV5-1,NA
SVALTGDYEQY,TRBJ2-7,NA,TRBV29-1,NA
ASSYGGAGTGELF,TRBJ2-2,NA,TRBV7-3,NA
ASSRRNYEQY,TRBJ2-7,few,TRBV7-3,NA
ASKRGSNNEKLF,TRBJ1-4,NA,TRBV2,NA
ASAKDSIAYGYT,TRBJ1-2,NA,TRBV12-5,NA
ASSGRYRPYEQY,TRBJ2-7,NA,TRBV25-1,NA
ASSPRTSVNEQY,TRBJ2-7,NA,TRBV11-2,TRBD2
ASSPTGEYGYT,TRBJ1-2,NA,TRBV18,TRBD1
ASSRLTGGTNEKLF,TRBJ1-4,NA,TRBV11-2,NA
ASSPSVGYNEQF,TRBJ2-1,NA,TRBV7-3,NA
ASSTANPEQF,TRBJ2-1,NA,TRBV7-2,NA
AISERVAGGADTQY,TRBJ2-3,NA,TRBV10-3,TRBD2
ASSTRAETQY,TRBJ2-5,NA,TRBV6-5,NA
ASSPRLAGAHEQF,TRBJ2-1,NA,TRBV7-3,TRBD2
ASSVGRSNEKLF,TRBJ1-4,NA,TRBV9,NA
SARKTGNYT,TRBJ1-2,NA,TRBV20-1,TRBD1
AWSTGQGWTGELF,TRBJ2-2,NA,TRBV30,TRBD1
AWRRAGGTGELF,TRBJ2-2,NA,TRBV30,NA
ATPGRDFQETQY,TRBJ2-5,NA,TRBV21-1,NA
SVAGQGAPNEQF,TRBJ2-1,NA,TRBV29-1,TRBD1
ASRADRGYGYT,TRBJ1-2,NA,TRBV19,TRBD1
ASSSGGDQPQH,TRBJ1-5,NA,TRBV2,TRBD1
ASSFGTSGRGTGELF,TRBJ2-2,once,TRBV7-3,TRBD2
ASSQPQETQY,TRBJ2-5,NA,TRBV4-1,NA
ASSFVQDLYNEQF,TRBJ2-1,once,TRBV11-3,NA
ASSSLGVTGELF,TRBJ2-2,NA,TRBV7-2,NA
ASSPTGSNTEAF,TRBJ1-1,NA,TRBV9,NA
AWSVGGGDTDTQY,TRBJ2-3,NA,TRBV30,TRBD2
ASSRIGSANEKLF,TRBJ1-4,few,TRBV5-1,NA
ASSAGGTGEYEQY,TRBJ2-7,NA,TRBV9,NA
ASSEPSGFYGYT,TRBJ1-2,NA,TRBV6-1,NA
ASSWLTGGPTDTQY,TRBJ2-3,NA,TRBV6-5,TRBD2
ASSLGTSGDTDTQY,TRBJ2-3,NA,TRBV5-8,TRBD2
ASSRTARQETQY,TRBJ2-5,NA,TRBV11-2,NA
SGERGVTDTQY,TRBJ2-3,NA,TRBV29-1,TRBD2
ASSFRTNTEAF,TRBJ1-1,NA,TRBV7-3,NA
ASSEHYGYT,TRBJ1-2,NA,TRBV6-1,NA
ASSQDRVIAGNTGELF,TRBJ2-2,NA,TRBV4-1,TRBD2
ASSQELAGVMPYEQY,TRBJ2-7,NA,TRBV4-1,TRBD2
ASSLDRSLEQY,TRBJ2-7,NA,TRBV4-2,NA